Following are 27 T cell receptor beta chains from one sample sequenced in a study of CD8+CD57+ T cells in acquired aplastic anemia. The use of genomic DNA as template underpinned the TCR beta VDJ and CDR3 profiling. TCRdb re-derived calls from the reads in MiXCR, one entry per CDR3 protein. The data hold fewer than 250,000 distinct CDR3 sequences, with less than 65% observed a single time. Sequencing used sorted CD4+, CD8+, or CD8+CD57+ T cells (not recorded which) from PBMCs. The receptors were gathered from a human donor in good health, serving as a control.

This clonotype was picked up one time. The V gene is TRBV20-1, the J gene TRBJ2-3; 8 bases line up with TRBD2. The CDR3 loop spans 15 amino acids. Germline trimming cut 3 bases from V and 3 bases from J; bases unmatched to any gene: 8. Germline CDR1 is DFQATT and CDR2 is SNEGSKA (reference sequence). CDR3 sequence (DNA): TGCAGTGCTAGGGGCCCTGGCGGGGGGACAGATACGCAGTATTTT. Protein product: CSARGPGGGTDTQYF.

The V call is TRBV19, the J call TRBJ1-2; D perhaps matches TRBD1 (5 bases). The CDR3 is made up of 14 amino acids. V lost 5 bases, J lost 2 bases, and 12 bases lay in between. In germline, CDR1 is LNHDA, CDR2 SQIVND (reference sequence). CDR3 loop: CASSYQGVNYGYTF. In DNA, the CDR3 is TGTGCCAGTAGTTATCAGGGAGTAAACTATGGCTACACCTTC.

The chain combines TRBV2 with TRBJ1-1; maybe TRBD1 (6 bases). The CDR3 totals 15 residues. The V gene's germline CDR1 is SNHLY and CDR2 FYNNEI. Trimming took off 4 bases at V and 0 bases at J, with 12 bases between the two ends. The CDR3 DNA sequence: TGTGCCAGCAGTGTTGGGGGGGGCTTGAACACTGAAGCTTTCTTT. Its translation is CASSVGGGLNTEAFF.

The rearrangement links TRBV7-2 to TRBJ2-7; 7 bases map to TRBD1. The junction had 6 bases not matched to a gene; V was cut back by 5 bases and J by 5 bases. This CDR3 has 13 amino acids. In germline, CDR1 is SGHTA, CDR2 FQGNSA. The CDR3: CASSRDRADEQYF. DNA of the CDR3: TGTGCCAGCAGCCGAGACAGGGCTGACGAGCAGTACTTC.

This clonotype has a count of ten or more. This chain joins TRBV12-3 or TRBV12-4 and TRBJ1-3; D possibly corresponds to TRBD1 (6 bases). The V end lost 0 bases, the J end lost 2 bases, and 14 bases lay between the germline ends. CDR3 length: 17 residues. The CDR3 sequence is CASSLAEGGGPGNTIYF. CDR3 nucleotides: TGTGCCAGCAGTTTAGCCGAGGGCGGGGGGCCTGGAAACACCATATATTTT.

The chain joins TRBV29-1 to TRBJ1-2, with 10 bases that match TRBD1. This CDR3 comprises 14 residues. Germline CDR1 and CDR2: SQVTM and ANQGSEA. With 7 bases clipped from V and 6 bases from J, the junction kept 11 bases outside the gene matches. Here the CDR3 reads CSARGQGTHHGYTF. CDR3 bases: TGCAGCGCCCGGGGACAGGGGACCCATCATGGCTACACCTTC.

This clonotype was observed many times. The rearrangement links TRBV5-4 to TRBJ1-2; TRBD1 aligns across 7 bases. This CDR3 is built from 16 residues. The V and J ends lost 0 bases and 2 bases, in that order; junction bases with no gene match: 7. The germline V gene encodes CDR1 SGHNT and CDR2 YYREEE (reference sequence). CDR3 loop: CASSLGWGQNNYGYTF. For the CDR3, the DNA is TGTGCCAGCAGCTTGGGGTGGGGACAGAACAACTATGGCTACACCTTC.

The sample holds a few counts of this clonotype. This sequence may be a read error, since a much larger clone differs from it by one base. The gene calls are TRBV4-2 and TRBJ2-2, with D possibly being TRBD2 (6 bases). CDR1 LGHNA and CDR2 YNFKEQ come from the germline V gene. Trimming took 5 bases from V and 3 from J, leaving 16 bases between them. The CDR3 runs to 16 residues. Written as DNA, the CDR3 is TGTGCCAGCAGCTTCAGGACTACGCTGGACACCGGGGAGCTGTTTTTT. Its translation: CASSFRTTLDTGELFF.

Notes on this clonotype: The junction shows a germline mismatch at one end, possibly a read error. The chain has TRBV7-2 and TRBJ2-1; D is undetermined. CDR1 is SGHTA and CDR2 is FQGNSA in the germline V gene. The CDR3 length is 14 residues. This CDR3 reads CASSFSPTYNEQSF. The CDR3 DNA reads as TGTGCCAGCAGCTTCTCTCCCACCTACAATGAGCAGTCCTTC.

The count of this clonotype is one. The chain couples TRBV29-1 to TRBJ1-1; 8 nucleotides align to TRBD1. CDR1 and CDR2 (germline): SQVTM, ANQGSEA. The CDR3 loop spans 13 amino acids. Trimming removed 7 bases from V and 3 bases from J; junction bases left unmatched: 7. This CDR3 is CSAARGLDTEAFF. The CDR3 region has the DNA TGCAGCGCTGCCAGGGGGCTGGACACTGAAGCTTTCTTT.

The chain carries TRBV2 and TRBJ2-1, with 7 positions matching TRBD2. CDR1 is SNHLY and CDR2 is FYNNEI in the germline V gene. The CDR3 contains 15 residues. Trimming cost V 9 bases and J 5 bases; bases outside gene matches: 13. Written as DNA, the CDR3 is TGTGCCAGTGGAGCCGGGCTAGCGGCCAACAATGAGCAGTTCTTC. The encoded protein is CASGAGLAANNEQFF.

This chain links TRBV7-3 with TRBJ2-1, with D possibly matching TRBD2 (6 bases). Trimming cost V 8 bases and J 7 bases, with 24 bases left between them. The CDR3 extends over 16 amino acids. CDR1 is SGHTA, CDR2 FQGTGA, per germline. The CDR3 DNA sequence: TGTGCCAGCTCACCTGTGGAGGGGTTAGGGTGGAATGAGCAGTTCTTC. Residues: CASSPVEGLGWNEQFF.

V is TRBV7-9 and J is TRBJ1-1; D unresolved. V lost 11 bases, J lost 1 base, and 14 bases lay in between. CDR1 and CDR2 from the germline V gene are SEHNR and FQNEAQ (reference sequence). This CDR3 region has 13 residues. The DNA for the CDR3 is TGTGCCCCTGGCCTACAGAGGAACACTGAAGCTTTCTTT. Amino acid sequence: CAPGLQRNTEAFF.

This clonotype was found once. The chain links TRBV2 to TRBJ2-7; D is undetermined. CDR1 and CDR2 from the germline V gene are SNHLY and FYNNEI. This CDR3 has 11 amino acids. Trimming left V 6 bases short and J 6 bases short, with 9 bases between. CDR3 DNA: TGTGCCAGCAGCTCGACCGCCGAGCAGTACTTC. Translated: CASSSTAEQYF.

This clonotype has ten or more counts. This chain uses TRBV10-3 with TRBJ2-1, with 9 bases that match TRBD2. J gave up 7 bases and V 8 bases, and 9 bases lay outside the gene matches. The CDR3 runs to 14 residues. Germline V CDR1 and CDR2: ENHRY, SYGVKD. The CDR3 region is CAIGGGGAPNEQFF. The CDR3 region has the DNA TGTGCCATCGGTGGCGGGGGGGCCCCGAATGAGCAGTTCTTC.

The chain uses TRBV27 and TRBJ2-7, with TRBD2 as a possible D gene (5 bases). This CDR3 spans 12 amino acids. The V end lost 8 bases, the J end lost 7 bases, and 15 bases lay between the germline ends. Looked up from germline, CDR1 is MNHEY and CDR2 is SMNVEV (reference sequence). DNA of the CDR3: TGTGCCAGCGGGGAGTGGGCGCGGGAGCAGTACTTC. Translated, it gives CASGEWAREQYF.

The V call is TRBV6-1, the J call TRBJ1-2; maybe TRBD1 (5 bases). Trimming took off 5 bases at V and 7 bases at J, with 11 bases between the two ends. Germline assignment: CDR1 MNHNS and CDR2 SASEGT. The CDR3 contains 12 residues. Written as DNA, the CDR3 is TGTGCCAGCAGTCCGGGTCAGGGTGGCTACACCTTC. Protein product: CASSPGQGGYTF.

At least ten counts were recorded for this clonotype. The rearrangement joins TRBV11-1 to TRBJ2-7; D might be TRBD1 (6 bases). The CDR3 runs to 15 residues. Germline CDR1 and CDR2: SGHAT and FQDESV (reference sequence). V lost 4 bases, J lost 4 bases, and 17 bases lay in between. The chain's CDR3 is CASSYLQGVPYEQYF. The CDR3 DNA reads as TGTGCCAGCAGCTACCTACAGGGTGTGCCTTACGAGCAGTACTTC.

This clonotype was seen a single time. The V call is TRBV18, the J call TRBJ2-7; 11 positions agree with TRBD2. J gave up 5 bases and V 5 bases, and 11 bases lay outside the gene matches. The germline V gene has CDR1 KGHSH and CDR2 LQKENI. This CDR3 comprises 16 residues. In DNA, the CDR3 is TGTGCCAGCTCAACGACTAGCGGGACATCTCACGACGAGCAGTACTTC. It is translated as CASSTTSGTSHDEQYF.

The CDR3 protein is CASSLGDTSSYEQYF. CDR3 nucleotide sequence: TGTGCCAGCAGCTTAGGGGACACCAGCTCCTACGAGCAGTACTTC. The chain uses TRBV7-6 and TRBJ2-7; D is possibly TRBD1 (6 bases). This CDR3 region has 15 residues. Trimming removed 1 base from V and 0 bases from J, with 10 bases in between. Germline-derived CDR1 and CDR2 are SGHVS and FNYEAQ.

The chain combines TRBV19 with TRBJ2-3; perhaps TRBD2 as D (6 bases). The germline CDR1 and CDR2 sequences are LNHDA and SQIVND (reference sequence). Deletions cut 3 bases from V and 0 bases from J, with 13 bases between. The CDR3 contains 16 residues. Here the CDR3 reads CASSIGGSGSTDTQYF. The DNA for the CDR3 is TGTGCCAGTAGTATCGGAGGGTCTGGTAGCACAGATACGCAGTATTTT.

This clonotype came up a few times. The gene calls are TRBV3-1 and TRBJ1-5; 7 bases are a match to TRBD1. The CDR3 loop spans 15 amino acids. V trimming: 6 bases; J trimming: 2 bases; junction bases outside the gene matches: 7. Germline values: CDR1 LGHDT, CDR2 YNNKEL (reference sequence). CDR3 in DNA: TGTGCCAGCAGTTCCCGACAGGGCCGCAATCAGCCCCAGCATTTT. It translates to CASSSRQGRNQPQHF. Together with reference TRBV3-1 and TRBJ1-5, the CDR3 gives the full variable domain: DTAVSQTPKYLVTQMGNDKSIKCEQNLGHDTMYWYKQDSKKFLKIMFSYNNKELIINETVPNRFSPKSPDKAHLNLHINSLELGDSAVYFCASSSRQGRNQPQHFGDGTRLSIL.

This rearrangement joins TRBV7-9 to TRBJ1-6; D ambiguous. This CDR3 comprises 16 residues. Germline values: CDR1 SEHNR, CDR2 FQNEAQ (reference sequence). With 4 bases removed from V and 7 bases from J, the gap between germline ends came to 17 bases. The CDR3 DNA is TGTGCCAGCAGCTCCCCTCTAGGAGGCGGCAATTCACCCCTCCACTTT. It encodes CASSSPLGGGNSPLHF.

This clonotype was detected many times. CDR3 loop: CASSSGSQLFHEQYF. Written as DNA, the CDR3 is TGTGCCAGCAGCTCAGGGTCCCAACTGTTCCACGAGCAGTACTTC. The chain carries TRBV11-3 and TRBJ2-7, with D tentatively TRBD1 (5 bases). V lost 4 bases to trimming and J lost 5 bases, with 18 bases between them. The CDR3 extends over 15 amino acids. Per germline, CDR1 SGHNT and CDR2 YENEEA.

The genes are TRBV6-1 and TRBJ1-6; 8 nucleotides align to TRBD1. The CDR3 consists of 12 residues. With V trimmed by 8 bases and J by 10 bases, 4 bases remained unmatched. Germline V gene data show CDR1 as MNHNS and CDR2 as SASEGT. The CDR3 region is CASQGAESPLHF. The CDR3 nucleotides read TGTGCCAGCCAGGGGGCAGAATCACCCCTCCACTTT.

The chain is built from TRBV7-2 and TRBJ1-1; D is unresolved. The germline V gene encodes CDR1 SGHTA and CDR2 FQGNSA. Trimming took off 8 bases at V and 4 bases at J, with 11 bases between the two ends. CDR3 length equals 12 residues. Written as DNA, the CDR3 is TGTGCCAGCGTAGGGCGTAGCACTGAAGCTTTCTTT. It is translated as CASVGRSTEAFF.

V gene TRBV7-3 combines with J gene TRBJ1-4, with a possible D match to TRBD1 (5 bases). The germline V and J ends were trimmed by 6 bases and 6 bases, with 8 bases remaining between them. Germline assignment: CDR1 SGHTA and CDR2 FQGTGA. The CDR3 loop spans 12 amino acids. Here the CDR3 reads CASSEGDEKLFF. The CDR3 bases are TGTGCCAGCAGTGAAGGGGATGAAAAACTGTTTTTT.